Each of the 22 T cell receptor beta chains below was sequenced from the same sample in a study of cytomegalovirus exposure and HLA in healthy donors (TCRdb year 2017). Library creation used the immunoSEQ multiplex PCR assay. A mixture of 60 forward primers for TCR Vbeta segments and 13 reverse primers for TCR Jbeta segments was used in the multiplex PCR. The clones in this table, taken by TCRdb from immuneACCESS, are in-frame only. Not every clone is retained; where verified, under half of the shortfall comes from an unresolved V gene, and the cause of the rest is unknown. This sample comprises about 180,000 clones, about 82% of them detected only once. Around 1.5% of the sample rests with the top ten. The material sequenced was PBMCs. The origin of the receptors is a man aged 18 to 29 in good health and CMV-seronegative.

The chain couples TRBV7-9 to TRBJ2-5; D might be TRBD1 (6 bases). This CDR3 has 15 amino acids. Germline assignment: CDR1 SEHNR and CDR2 FQNEAQ (reference sequence). V dropped 5 bases and J dropped 5 bases, with 18 bases sitting between them. The CDR3 DNA is TGTGCCAGCAGCGTCATGGACAGCCCTAGGGAGACCCAGTACTTC. It translates to CASSVMDSPRETQYF.

In this sample, this clone turned up many times. The chain couples TRBV5-4 to TRBJ1-2, with a possible D match to TRBD1 (6 bases). The germline gives CDR1 SGHNT, CDR2 YYREEE (reference sequence). Trimming removed 3 bases from V and 4 bases from J, with 13 bases in between. The CDR3 totals 14 residues. The CDR3 coding sequence is TGTGCCAGCAGCTCACAGGGTGGCAGCTATGGCTACACCTTC. Its translation: CASSSQGGSYGYTF. The whole variable domain, filled in from reference TRBV5-4 and TRBJ1-2, reads ETGVTQSPTHLIKTRGQQVTLRCSSQSGHNTVSWYQQALGQGPQFIFQYYREEENGRGNFPPRFSGLQFPNYSSELNVNALELDDSALYLCASSSQGGSYGYTFGSGTRLTVV.

J is TRBJ2-4 and V is TRBV15, with D maybe TRBD2 (6 bases). The CDR3 runs to 13 residues. Trimming removed 3 bases at V and 7 bases at J, with 10 bases between. Germline V gene sequence: CDR1 LNHNV, CDR2 YYDKDF (reference sequence). The CDR3 sequence: CATSRGGRNIQYF. The CDR3 DNA reads TGTGCCACCAGCAGGGGGGGTCGGAACATTCAGTACTTC.

This chain connects TRBV19 to TRBJ1-2; D not certain. CDR3 length: 18 amino acids. CDR1 is LNHDA and CDR2 is SQIVND in the germline V gene (reference sequence). Trimming cost V 4 bases and J 5 bases, with 26 bases left between them. CDR3 coding DNA: TGTGCCAGTAGTAGCGCCCTTCGATTGCGGCGGTCTACTTATGGCTACACCTTC. Its protein is CASSSALRLRRSTYGYTF.

V usage is TRBV29-1 and J usage is TRBJ1-1; D is ambiguous. The CDR3 contains 9 residues. Looked up from germline, CDR1 is SQVTM and CDR2 is ANQGSEA. For the CDR3, the DNA is TGCGCAGTGAACACTGAAGCTTTCTTT. It encodes CAVNTEAFF. The variable domain in full, completed from reference TRBV29-1 and TRBJ1-1, reads SAVISQKPSRDICQRGTSLTIQCQVDSQVTMMFWYRQQPGQSLTLIATANQGSEATYESGFVIDKFPISRPNLTFSTLTVSNMSPEDSSIYLCAVNTEAFFGQGTRLTVV.

This clone showed up just a few times. The V call is TRBV10-2, the J call TRBJ2-7; D may be TRBD2 (6 bases). Germline CDR1 is WSHSY and CDR2 is SAAADI. Trimming took off 3 bases at V and 2 bases at J, with 17 bases between the two ends. The CDR3 is 16 residues long. The CDR3 here is CASSDSGGGVPYEQYF. The CDR3 DNA sequence: TGCGCCAGCAGTGATAGTGGAGGAGGGGTTCCCTACGAGCAGTACTTC.

The V and J genes are TRBV29-1 and TRBJ1-2, with 10 bases aligning to TRBD1. The CDR3 has 14 amino acids. V lost 3 bases to trimming and J lost 3 bases; unmatched junction nucleotides: 4. Germline values: CDR1 SQVTM, CDR2 ANQGSEA. CDR3 sequence reads: CSVDRTGGDYGYTF. CDR3 bases: TGCAGCGTTGACCGGACAGGGGGAGACTATGGCTACACCTTC.

The chain links TRBV14 to TRBJ2-4; 8 bases are shared with TRBD1. The CDR3 length is 13 residues. Trimming at V came to 1 base and at J to 9 bases, leaving 2 bases not matched to a gene. The germline V gene encodes CDR1 SGHDN and CDR2 FVKESK. The CDR3 DNA is TGTGCCAGCAGCCAAGCAGGGGGCTTCATTCAGTACTTC. The encoded protein is CASSQAGGFIQYF.

The rearrangement joins TRBV11-3 to TRBJ2-7; TRBD1 matches 7 bases. Trimming cost V 3 bases and J 2 bases; bases outside gene matches: 4. The CDR3 covers 14 residues. Looked up from germline, CDR1 is SGHNT and CDR2 is YENEEA. The CDR3 region is CASSLGQGAYEQYF. The DNA for the CDR3 is TGTGCCAGCAGCTTGGGGCAGGGGGCCTACGAGCAGTACTTC.

The J gene is TRBJ2-5, the V gene TRBV6-1; 16 positions match TRBD2. Trimming at V came to 1 base and at J to 4 bases, leaving 6 bases not matched to a gene. The CDR3 totals 18 residues. Germline lookup yields CDR1 MNHNS and CDR2 SASEGT. This chain's CDR3 is CASSEVGTSGRAPETQYF. CDR3 nucleotides: TGTGCCAGCAGTGAAGTGGGGACTAGCGGGAGGGCCCCAGAGACCCAGTACTTC.

The chain has TRBV5-4 and TRBJ2-7; D may be TRBD2 (5 bases). V was trimmed by 4 bases and J by 3 bases, leaving 14 bases between them. This CDR3 region has 14 residues. CDR1 SGHNT and CDR2 YYREEE come from the germline V gene (reference sequence). The CDR3 here is CASSRAPAVYEQYF. In DNA form, the CDR3 reads TGTGCCAGCAGCCGGGCCCCAGCGGTCTACGAGCAGTACTTC.

The rearrangement uses TRBV27 and TRBJ2-1; D remains unclear. Germline V gene sequence: CDR1 MNHEY, CDR2 SMNVEV (reference sequence). The CDR3 spans 13 residues. The V end was cut by 8 bases, the J end by 0 bases, with 8 bases between. CDR3 region: CASGASSYNEQFF. The CDR3 region has the DNA TGTGCCAGCGGAGCTAGCTCCTACAATGAGCAGTTCTTC.

The sample holds many counts of this clone. CDR3 bases: TGTGCCAGCAGTTTGGACAGGGTTTCACCCCTCCACTTT. Its translation is CASSLDRVSPLHF. The chain employs TRBV28 and TRBJ1-6, with TRBD1 identical over 8 bases. J was trimmed by 9 bases and V by 3 bases; bases with no gene match: 1. CDR3 size: 13 residues. The germline V gene encodes CDR1 MDHEN and CDR2 SYDVKM.

The CDR3 DNA sequence: TGTGCCAGCAGTGAAGGAGGAGGGCTGGACTATGGCTACACCTTC. This encodes CASSEGGGLDYGYTF. V gene TRBV6-1 combines with J gene TRBJ1-2; no clear D gene. The CDR3 runs 15 residues. Trimming cost V 1 base and J 3 bases, with 12 bases left between them. CDR1 and CDR2 from the germline V gene are MNHNS and SASEGT.

In DNA, the CDR3 is TGTGCCGTCCGAGACAGGGGGACTACTGGAAACACCATATATTTT. Amino acids: CAVRDRGTTGNTIYF. The rearrangement uses TRBV19 and TRBJ1-3; 9 bases agree with TRBD1. Germline CDR1 LNHDA, CDR2 SQIVND (reference sequence). The CDR3 contains 15 residues. V shed 11 bases and J 2 bases; nucleotides not matched to a gene: 10.

The rearrangement uses TRBV25-1 and TRBJ1-1; TRBD1 is a possible D gene (5 bases). Germline loops: CDR1 MGHDK, CDR2 SYGVNS. The CDR3 spans 14 residues. The V end was cut by 5 bases, the J end by 3 bases, with 13 bases between. The CDR3 DNA sequence: TGTGCCAGCAGTTCTGACGTAGGGGACACTGAAGCTTTCTTT. Protein product: CASSSDVGDTEAFF.

V is TRBV28 and J is TRBJ2-5, with 9 nucleotides matching TRBD2. The CDR3 totals 16 residues. Germline lookup yields CDR1 MDHEN and CDR2 SYDVKM. V was pared by 6 bases and J by 11 bases, with 19 bases of the junction left unmatched. CDR3: CASRTAGASGTIEQYF. The CDR3 region has the DNA TGTGCCAGCAGAACCGCGGGGGCTAGCGGGACAATAGAGCAGTACTTC.

The V and J genes are TRBV6-1 and TRBJ1-1; possibly TRBD1 for D (5 bases). The CDR3 contains 13 residues. V lost 8 bases and J 5 bases, leaving 15 bases between the germline ends. CDR1 is MNHNS and CDR2 is SASEGT in the germline V gene. The CDR3 DNA reads as TGTGCCAGCCCCAGGGAAAGATGGACTGAAGCTTTCTTT. It is translated as CASPRERWTEAFF.

The chain combines TRBV29-1 with TRBJ2-4; D possibly corresponds to TRBD1 (5 bases). This CDR3 spans 13 amino acids. Trimming took off 5 bases at V and 0 bases at J, with 8 bases between the two ends. Germline V gene sequence: CDR1 SQVTM, CDR2 ANQGSEA. The CDR3 sequence: CSVSGLAKNIQYF. CDR3 bases: TGCAGCGTTTCAGGGCTAGCCAAAAACATTCAGTACTTC.

This clone has only one observation. V and J are TRBV10-3 and TRBJ1-2; 9 positions agree with TRBD1. CDR3 length equals 15 residues. Germline V gene data show CDR1 as ENHRY and CDR2 as SYGVKD. The V and J ends lost 7 bases and 7 bases, in that order; junction bases with no gene match: 13. In DNA, the CDR3 is TGTGCCATCACCAGTGGGGACAGGGCCGCCTCTGGCTACACCTTC. This sequence encodes CAITSGDRAASGYTF.

This clone has only a few counts. The V gene is TRBV5-4, the J gene TRBJ2-7; D may be TRBD2 (6 bases). This CDR3 spans 14 amino acids. Germline lookup yields CDR1 SGHNT and CDR2 YYREEE (reference sequence). V lost 4 bases to trimming and J lost 4 bases, with 15 bases between them. The CDR3 DNA reads as TGTGCCAGCAGCCAACCGGGACTTACATACGAGCAGTACTTC. This codes for CASSQPGLTYEQYF.

V is TRBV5-1 and J is TRBJ2-1; D remains ambiguous. Germline CDR1 SGHRS, CDR2 YFSETQ. The V end was cut by 1 base, the J end by 3 bases, with 8 bases between. This CDR3 has 14 amino acids. The CDR3 sequence is CASSLNAYYNEQFF. CDR3 nucleotide sequence: TGCGCCAGCAGCTTGAATGCCTACTACAATGAGCAGTTCTTC.